This entry lists 16 T cell receptor beta chains sequenced from one sample in a study of response to subunit inactivated influenza vaccine. Each CDR3 protein gets one entry after TCRdb re-called the RT-PCR reads with MiXCR. The sample records approximately 480,000 distinct CDR3 sequences, approximately 11% being singletons. Sample: PBMCs from blood, taken about 40 days after vaccination. The receptors here all came from a man between 50 and 59 years old who received an inactivated influenza vaccine.

This clonotype was counted only a few times. The chain carries TRBV29-1 and TRBJ2-7; weak D call: TRBD1 (6 bases). Per the germline V gene, CDR1 is SQVTM and CDR2 is ANQGSEA. This CDR3 comprises 15 residues. V gave up 0 bases and J gave up 2 bases, with 14 bases separating them. The CDR3 is CSVEDRQEFPYEQYF. The CDR3 coding sequence is TGCAGCGTTGAAGATCGACAGGAATTCCCCTACGAGCAGTACTTC.

This clonotype has just a few counts. J is TRBJ2-2 and V is TRBV15; no firm D call. In germline, CDR1 is LNHNV, CDR2 YYDKDF (reference sequence). Trimming cost V 1 base and J 1 base, with 4 bases left between them. The CDR3 sequence is 14 residues long. The CDR3 here is CATSRVKNTGELFF. The CDR3 DNA follows: TGTGCCACCAGCAGAGTCAAGAACACCGGGGAGCTGTTTTTT. Based on the CDR3 plus reference TRBV15 and TRBJ2-2, the full variable domain is DAMVIQNPRYQVTQFGKPVTLSCSQTLNHNVMYWYQQKSSQAPKLLFHYYDKDFNNEADTPDNFQSRRPNTSFCFLDIRSPGLGDTAMYLCATSRVKNTGELFFGEGSRLTVL.

This clonotype was detected only a few times. This rearrangement joins TRBV27 to TRBJ2-1, with 11 bases that match TRBD2. V gave up 3 bases and J gave up 6 bases; unmatched junction bases: 7. CDR3 length: 16 residues. Germline CDR1 is MNHEY and CDR2 is SMNVEV (reference sequence). Written as DNA, the CDR3 is TGTGCCAGCAGTTTTTCGACTAGCGGGATCCCCAATGAGCAGTTCTTC. This translates into CASSFSTSGIPNEQFF.

This clonotype turned up a few times. The rearrangement joins TRBV27 to TRBJ2-7, with D uncertain. The V gene's germline CDR1 is MNHEY and CDR2 SMNVEV (reference sequence). V was trimmed by 0 bases and J by 4 bases, leaving 7 bases between them. CDR3 length equals 13 residues. Written as DNA, the CDR3 is TGTGCCAGCAGTTTATCGGACGCATACGAGCAGTACTTC. Amino acid sequence: CASSLSDAYEQYF.

This clonotype was picked up a small number of times. J is TRBJ2-6 and V is TRBV10-2; D is uncertain. The CDR3 totals 14 residues. Per the germline V gene, CDR1 is WSHSY and CDR2 is SAAADI. V was cut by 3 bases and J by 1 base, with 4 bases left in between. For the CDR3, the DNA is TGCGCCAGCAGTGACGGATCTGGGGCCAACGTCCTGACTTTC. This translates into CASSDGSGANVLTF.

Concerning this clonotype itself: Mismatch with germline at one junction end may stem from a read error. The rearrangement uses TRBV7-7 and TRBJ2-5, with D perhaps matching TRBD2 (7 bases). This CDR3 has 15 residues. CDR1 and CDR2 from the germline V gene are SSHAT and FNYEAQ (reference sequence). CDR3 in DNA: TGTGCTAGCAGCCAGGGGAGGGGACGAGGTCAGACCCAGTACTTC. It encodes CASSQGRGRGQTQYF.

The chain couples TRBV20-1 to TRBJ2-1, with TRBD2 matching over 15 bases. Germline CDR1 and CDR2: DFQATT and SNEGSKA (reference sequence). The CDR3 totals 20 residues. The V gene end was trimmed by 0 bases and the J gene end by 0 bases; junction bases not matched to a gene: 9. This CDR3 is CSARDFTGLAGGSSYNEQFF. The CDR3 nucleotides are TGCAGTGCTAGAGACTTTACAGGACTAGCGGGAGGGAGCTCCTACAATGAGCAGTTCTTC.

As concerns this clonotype: One junction end does not reproduce the germline sequence, and a read error may be involved. The gene calls are TRBV4-2 and TRBJ2-1, with D tentatively TRBD2 (6 bases). Germline V gives CDR1 LGHNA, CDR2 YNFKEQ. The CDR3 consists of 16 residues. CDR3 region: CSSSQDTSISYNEQFF. The CDR3 bases are TGTTCCAGCAGCCAAGATACTAGCATCTCCTACAATGAGCAGTTCTTC.

The genes are TRBV9 and TRBJ2-2, with D perhaps matching TRBD2 (6 bases). Germline V lookup: CDR1 SGDLS, CDR2 YYNGEE. The germline V and J ends were trimmed by 3 bases and 4 bases, with 19 bases remaining between them. This CDR3 is built from 17 residues. The CDR3 protein is CASSAVWTSEGTGELFF. The CDR3 DNA reads as TGTGCCAGCAGCGCCGTGTGGACTTCGGAGGGCACCGGGGAGCTGTTTTTT.

The chain couples TRBV29-1 to TRBJ2-7; perhaps TRBD1 as D (5 bases). Germline V gene data show CDR1 as SQVTM and CDR2 as ANQGSEA. This CDR3 contains 14 residues. V lost 4 bases, J lost 3 bases, and 16 bases lay in between. CDR3 in DNA: TGCAGCGTTGCGAGCTTTGGGGCGTACTACGAGCAGTACTTC. As protein: CSVASFGAYYEQYF.

The chain is built from TRBV6-2 or TRBV6-3 and TRBJ2-1; 9 bases map to TRBD2. The CDR3 runs to 15 residues. Trimming cost V 5 bases and J 3 bases; bases outside gene matches: 5. The germline CDR1 and CDR2 sequences are MNHEY and SVGEGT. This CDR3 reads CASSKLAGLYNEQFF. In nucleotides, the CDR3 is TGTGCCAGCAGTAAACTAGCGGGTCTCTACAATGAGCAGTTCTTC.

V usage is TRBV20-1 and J usage is TRBJ2-3; possibly TRBD1 for D (5 bases). Deletions cut 4 bases from V and 3 bases from J, with 14 bases between. Germline loops: CDR1 DFQATT, CDR2 SNEGSKA (reference sequence). This CDR3 comprises 14 residues. The CDR3 nucleotides are TGCAGTGCTACTAGGGGCAGGGTAACAGATACGCAGTATTTT. Protein product: CSATRGRVTDTQYF.

The chain links TRBV6-2 or TRBV6-3 to TRBJ2-1; 10 bases agree with TRBD2. V shed 6 bases and J 9 bases; nucleotides not matched to a gene: 17. The CDR3 spans 17 residues. In germline, CDR1 is MNHEY, CDR2 SVGEGT. In DNA, the CDR3 is TGTGCCAGCAGCATAAATCTAGCGGGAGTCACGGGGGGTGAGCAGTTCTTC. Protein sequence: CASSINLAGVTGGEQFF.

This clonotype has more than one count but fewer than ten. The rearrangement uses TRBV15 and TRBJ2-1; TRBD2 might be the D (5 bases). V dropped 0 bases and J dropped 6 bases, with 12 bases sitting between them. This CDR3 is 15 amino acids long. Germline V gives CDR1 LNHNV, CDR2 YYDKDF (reference sequence). Here the CDR3 DNA reads TGTGCCACCAGCAGAGATCGAGGGAATGGCAATGAGCAGTTCTTC. This gives the protein CATSRDRGNGNEQFF.

The V call is TRBV3-1, the J call TRBJ1-6, with D hard to call. Looked up from germline, CDR1 is LGHDT and CDR2 is YNNKEL (reference sequence). The V end was cut by 1 base, the J end by 13 bases, with 14 bases between. The CDR3 runs 14 residues. The CDR3 region is CASSQGSQAGPLHF. The CDR3 DNA sequence: TGTGCCAGCAGCCAAGGTTCCCAGGCTGGTCCCCTCCACTTT.

The J gene is TRBJ2-7, the V gene TRBV12-3 or TRBV12-4, with 8 bases aligning to TRBD1. This CDR3 comprises 15 residues. V lost 6 bases, J lost 3 bases, and 10 bases stayed unmatched. CDR3 amino acids: CASSEVGTGLYEQYF. The CDR3 bases are TGTGCCAGCAGCGAAGTGGGGACAGGACTCTACGAGCAGTACTTC.